This entry lists 18 T cell receptor beta chains sequenced from one sample in a study of naive and memory T cell subsets. Their antigen targets remain unknown. Study-level results: Possibly reflecting memory cells re-expressing CD45RA, a few larger clonotypes occurred in naive repertoires, especially CD8.

The beta constant-region primer was an equimolar mix of two oligonucleotides covering TRBC1 and TRBC2. Four rounds of PCR amplified the ligated cDNA using nested alpha and beta constant-region primers plus SP2. TCRdb passed the UMI-ligation and nested PCR reads through MiXCR, listing each CDR3 protein once. This sample carries over 110,000 distinct CDR3 sequences, more than 15% of them seen once, and the ten largest clones take about 0.57%. The sequencing sample was made of naive CD8+ T cells from blood. The receptors here all came from a human donor in good health.

The chain has TRBV4-3 and TRBJ2-4; D remains unclear. V shed 0 bases and J shed 5 bases, with 5 bases lying between them. The CDR3 spans 13 residues. Germline values: CDR1 LGHNA, CDR2 YSLEER. The CDR3: CASSQDLENIQYF. The DNA for the CDR3 is TGCGCCAGCAGCCAAGATTTGGAAAACATTCAGTACTTC.

The chain joins TRBV6-2 or TRBV6-3 to TRBJ2-5, with D perhaps matching TRBD2 (6 bases). The germline V gene encodes CDR1 MNHEY and CDR2 SVGEGT. With 8 bases removed from V and 5 bases from J, the gap between germline ends came to 18 bases. This CDR3 is 14 amino acids long. CDR3 loop: CASPAGPQVETQYF. The CDR3 region has the DNA TGTGCCAGCCCGGCGGGACCCCAGGTCGAGACCCAGTACTTC.

The chain links TRBV3-1 to TRBJ2-1; the D is unclear. The CDR3 consists of 15 residues. V lost 3 bases and J lost 0, with 9 bases in between. CDR1 is LGHDT, CDR2 YNNKEL, per germline (reference sequence). CDR3 DNA: TGTGCCAGCAGCCACAAGCGTCGCTCCTACAATGAGCAGTTCTTC. It encodes CASSHKRRSYNEQFF.

The table lists this clonotype with a few counts. V is TRBV6-5 and J is TRBJ2-7; D uncertain. Trimming stripped 2 bases from V and 2 bases from J, with 13 bases between. Germline lookup yields CDR1 MNHEY and CDR2 SVGAGI. CDR3 length equals 15 residues. The CDR3 DNA is TGTGCCAGCAGTTACGCGGAGACCAAAACCTACGAGCAGTACTTC. This sequence encodes CASSYAETKTYEQYF.

V usage is TRBV7-6 and J usage is TRBJ2-7; TRBD2 aligns across 8 bases. CDR1 is SGHVS and CDR2 is FNYEAQ in the germline V gene. Trimming cost V 1 base and J 3 bases; bases outside gene matches: 5. The CDR3 has 15 residues. The CDR3 region is CASSLGSGSGYEQYF. CDR3 coding DNA: TGTGCCAGCAGCTTAGGCAGCGGGAGTGGCTACGAGCAGTACTTC.

Only a few counts were recorded for this clonotype. The chain uses TRBV28 and TRBJ2-7; D ambiguous. This CDR3 has 14 residues. V was clipped by 7 bases and J by 1 base, with 14 bases between them. CDR1 and CDR2 from the germline V gene are MDHEN and SYDVKM. The CDR3 spells CASTRQDRSYEQYF. As DNA, the CDR3 is TGTGCCAGCACTCGGCAGGACCGATCCTACGAGCAGTACTTC.

This clonotype was seen only a few times. This chain uses TRBV19 with TRBJ2-5; TRBD1 agrees at 9 bases. Germline values: CDR1 LNHDA, CDR2 SQIVND (reference sequence). V was pared by 4 bases and J by 5 bases, with 11 bases of the junction left unmatched. This CDR3 has 16 amino acids. CDR3 sequence (DNA): TGTGCCAGTAGTACCTCTTCCGGGACAGGGAGGGAGACCCAGTACTTC. It yields the protein CASSTSSGTGRETQYF. Together with reference TRBV19 and TRBJ2-5, the CDR3 gives the full variable domain: DGGITQSPKYLFRKEGQNVTLSCEQNLNHDAMYWYRQDPGQGLRLIYYSQIVNDFQKGDIAEGYSVSREKKESFPLTVTSAQKNPTAFYLCASSTSSGTGRETQYFGPGTRLLVL.

This chain connects TRBV4-3 to TRBJ1-2; no clear D gene. Germline V lookup: CDR1 LGHNA, CDR2 YSLEER. This CDR3 has 16 residues. Trimming pared 0 bases from V and 2 bases from J, leaving 13 bases between. CDR3 nucleotide sequence: TGCGCCAGCAGCCAAGACACGGCAGGTAGAAACTATGGCTACACCTTC. It encodes CASSQDTAGRNYGYTF.

This clonotype has more than one count but fewer than ten. V is TRBV3-1 and J is TRBJ1-5; no clear D. This CDR3 has 10 residues. Germline CDR1 LGHDT, CDR2 YNNKEL (reference sequence). V lost 8 bases to trimming and J lost 8 bases, with 7 bases between them. DNA for the CDR3: TGTGCCAGCGGGATCGAGCCCCAGCATTTT. Amino acid sequence: CASGIEPQHF.

This clonotype was counted a few times. The chain is built from TRBV7-6 and TRBJ2-2, with no clear D. Germline loops: CDR1 SGHVS, CDR2 FNYEAQ. This CDR3 contains 14 residues. Trimming cost V 4 bases and J 1 base, with 7 bases left between them. CDR3: CASSSPQNTGELFF. Written as DNA, the CDR3 is TGTGCCAGCAGCTCGCCCCAGAACACCGGGGAGCTGTTTTTT.

This clonotype was seen more than once but under ten times. The junction does not match germline at one end; this may be a read error. V is TRBV27 and J is TRBJ2-1, with TRBD2 as a possible D gene (5 bases). CDR3 size: 8 residues. Germline CDR1 is MNHEY and CDR2 is SMNVEV (reference sequence). The CDR3 bases are TGTGCCACCCCAACGCGGGCCTTC. Protein product: CATPTRAF.

The chain uses TRBV7-9 and TRBJ1-1; the match to TRBD1 covers 7 bases. Germline V gives CDR1 SEHNR, CDR2 FQNEAQ (reference sequence). Trimming removed 1 base from V and 11 bases from J; junction bases left unmatched: 7. The CDR3 runs to 13 residues. CDR3 nucleotides: TGTGCCAGCAGCTTAGACAGGGGAGTGGAGGCTTTCTTT. Translated: CASSLDRGVEAFF.

At least ten counts were recorded for this clonotype. The chain uses TRBV19 and TRBJ1-2, with D perhaps matching TRBD1 (6 bases). V lost 6 bases and J 8 bases, leaving 16 bases between the germline ends. Germline CDR1 LNHDA, CDR2 SQIVND (reference sequence). The CDR3 has 13 amino acids. Written as DNA, the CDR3 is TGTGCCAGTAGCCCGGGCCTAGGGGGGGGCTACACCTTC. Translated, it gives CASSPGLGGGYTF.

This rearrangement joins TRBV27 to TRBJ2-1, with D unclear. Trimming removed 7 bases at V and 2 bases at J, with 6 bases between. The CDR3 runs 12 residues. In germline, CDR1 is MNHEY, CDR2 SMNVEV (reference sequence). Here the CDR3 reads CASTSPYNEQFF. CDR3 bases: TGTGCCAGCACGAGTCCCTACAATGAGCAGTTCTTC.

This clonotype was detected a few times. This sequence joins TRBV19 and TRBJ1-2; no reliable D call. The CDR3 is made up of 13 amino acids. CDR1 is LNHDA and CDR2 is SQIVND in the germline V gene (reference sequence). Trimming removed 7 bases at V and 6 bases at J, with 15 bases between. The CDR3 region has the DNA TGTGCCAGTACCTCATGGGCAGTCCATGGCTACACCTTC. It translates to CASTSWAVHGYTF.

This clonotype was detected a few times. The gene calls are TRBV20-1 and TRBJ2-1; TRBD2 aligns across 16 bases. CDR1 and CDR2 from the germline V gene are DFQATT and SNEGSKA (reference sequence). The trim removed 5 bases at V and 5 bases at J, leaving 12 bases unmatched. The CDR3 consists of 18 residues. The CDR3 reads CSAPGLAGGPTIHNEQFF. Written as DNA, the CDR3 is TGCAGTGCTCCGGGACTAGCGGGAGGGCCGACTATACACAATGAGCAGTTCTTC.

This sequence joins TRBV7-6 and TRBJ2-1; tentatively, D is TRBD1 or TRBD2 (6 bases each). The CDR3 length is 18 residues. CDR1 is SGHVS and CDR2 is FNYEAQ in the germline V gene. V was pared by 6 bases and J by 2 bases, with 23 bases between. CDR3 nucleotide sequence: TGTGCCAGCAGTCAAAGGGGGGAGGAGGGTAGCGCCTACAATGAGCAGTTCTTC. Its protein is CASSQRGEEGSAYNEQFF.

DNA for the CDR3: TGCGCCAGCAGCCTCCTAGCCCCCTTGGAGCAGTACTTC. Amino acids: CASSLLAPLEQYF. The chain combines TRBV4-1 with TRBJ2-7, with D possibly being TRBD2 (5 bases). The CDR3 has 13 residues. Germline values: CDR1 MGHRA, CDR2 YSYEKL. Deletions cut 4 bases from V and 7 bases from J, with 14 bases between.